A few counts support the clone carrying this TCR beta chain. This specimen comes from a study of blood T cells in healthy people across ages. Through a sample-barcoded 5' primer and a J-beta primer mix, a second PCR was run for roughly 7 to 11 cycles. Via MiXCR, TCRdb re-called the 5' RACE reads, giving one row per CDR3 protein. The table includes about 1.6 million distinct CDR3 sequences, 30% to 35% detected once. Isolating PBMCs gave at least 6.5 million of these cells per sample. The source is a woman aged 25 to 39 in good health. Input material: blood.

Here the CDR3 reads CASSTGLAGPKPTDTQYF. The CDR3 DNA is TGCGCCAGCAGCACGGGACTAGCGGGACCCAAACCCACAGATACGCAGTATTTT. The gene calls are TRBV5-1 and TRBJ2-3; 13 bases map to TRBD2. This CDR3 is built from 18 residues. CDR1 and CDR2 from the germline V gene are SGHRS and YFSETQ. Trimming cost V 4 bases and J 2 bases; bases outside gene matches: 10.